The 8 T cell receptor beta chains listed next were all sequenced from one sample in a study of T cell responses to AZD1222 COVID-19 vaccine. TCRdb's copy holds only in-frame clones and misses some; the assay was immunoSEQ multiplex PCR. Of 100,000 to 150,000 clones listed, around 92% are singletons. The input for sequencing was peripheral blood, taken on day 0 of AZD1222 vaccination. These TCRs come from an adult in good health.

The chain joins TRBV28 to TRBJ1-6, with D uncertain. The length of the CDR3 is 14 residues. Trimming stripped 5 bases from V and 4 bases from J, with 9 bases between. Germline values: CDR1 MDHEN, CDR2 SYDVKM. CDR3 coding DNA: TGTGCCAGCAGTGCCCAGAGTTATAATTCACCCCTCCACTTT. Amino acids: CASSAQSYNSPLHF.

This clone has a single count. The gene calls are TRBV6-5 and TRBJ2-1; 8 bases are shared with TRBD1. This CDR3 is 15 amino acids long. The V segment lost 2 bases and the J segment 9 bases; nucleotides outside the gene matches: 9. Germline CDR1 reads MNHEY; CDR2 reads SVGAGI. The CDR3 sequence is CASSYPSNRGTEQFF. CDR3 nucleotide sequence: TGTGCCAGCAGTTACCCCTCAAACAGGGGGACTGAGCAGTTCTTC.

This rearrangement joins TRBV6-6 to TRBJ1-6; a possible D gene is TRBD1 (5 bases). Trimming pared 8 bases from V and 4 bases from J, leaving 12 bases between. The CDR3 contains 14 residues. CDR1 is MNHNY, CDR2 SVGAGI, per germline (reference sequence). CDR3 nucleotide sequence: TGTGCCAGCGGGGCGGACGGGTATAATTCACCCCTCCACTTT. It yields the protein CASGADGYNSPLHF.

The chain employs TRBV28 and TRBJ1-1, with 8 positions matching TRBD1. CDR3 size: 11 residues. Germline CDR1 is MDHEN and CDR2 is SYDVKM. V lost 6 bases and J lost 12; bases outside the gene matches: 6. This chain's CDR3 is CASSRDRRPFF. The CDR3 DNA follows: TGTGCCAGCAGCCGGGACAGGAGGCCTTTCTTT.

The chain couples TRBV9 to TRBJ2-7; TRBD2 aligns across 8 bases. V was clipped by 8 bases and J by 3 bases; unmatched bases: 10. The CDR3 length is 14 residues. Germline V gene sequence: CDR1 SGDLS, CDR2 YYNGEE. The CDR3 spells CASWRGELGYEQYF. The CDR3 nucleotides are TGTGCCAGTTGGCGGGGGGAGTTGGGCTACGAGCAGTACTTC.

This chain links TRBV6-4 with TRBJ1-1; no reliable D call. CDR1 MRHNA and CDR2 SNTAGT come from the germline V gene. The CDR3 extends over 15 amino acids. The germline V and J ends were trimmed by 0 bases and 1 base, with 9 bases remaining between them. In DNA, the CDR3 is TGTGCCAGCAGTGACTCTTTCTCGGGGAACACTGAAGCTTTCTTT. Amino acids: CASSDSFSGNTEAFF.

The table lists this clone with a count of one. The rearrangement links TRBV6-5 to TRBJ1-2, with TRBD1 as a possible D gene (5 bases). This CDR3 comprises 15 residues. V was pared by 2 bases and J by 8 bases, with 18 bases between. In germline, CDR1 is MNHEY, CDR2 SVGAGI. The CDR3 here is CASSYPGGDGFGYTF. CDR3 in DNA: TGTGCCAGCAGTTACCCCGGAGGGGACGGTTTCGGCTACACCTTC.

This CDR3 is CASSLVTQETQYF. The CDR3 bases are TGTGCCAGCAGCTTGGTGACTCAAGAGACCCAGTACTTC. The chain recombines TRBV5-4 with TRBJ2-5; no reliable D call. V was clipped by 0 bases and J by 2 bases, with 5 bases between them. The CDR3 extends over 13 amino acids. Per germline, CDR1 SGHNT and CDR2 YYREEE (reference sequence). Full variable domain (outside the CDR3, taken from reference TRBV5-4 and TRBJ2-5): ETGVTQSPTHLIKTRGQQVTLRCSSQSGHNTVSWYQQALGQGPQFIFQYYREEENGRGNFPPRFSGLQFPNYSSELNVNALELDDSALYLCASSLVTQETQYFGPGTRLLVL.